The sequence of this T cell receptor beta chain was determined in a study of shared clonotypes between healthy human individuals. Study-wide background: Those who served as donors were a couple of women and a few men between the ages of 18 and 49.

Germline V gene data show CDR1 as MNHNS and CDR2 as SASEGT. The V end lost 3 bases, the J end lost 4 bases, and 6 bases lay between the germline ends. The CDR3 sequence is 12 residues long. Whole-study results and caveats: It was only blood that was sampled, and tissue repertoires likely differ. Memory subsets had estimated richness that was generally smaller than that of naive subsets.

TCRdb's table, derived via immunoSEQ multiplex PCR, lists solely in-frame clones and lacks some. The sample carries 2 million to 2.5 million clones, approximately 93% recorded once. Nashville, Tennessee was home to all donors, who were Caucasian adults. With respect to this clone: Its antigen remains unknown.

Sequenced input: naive CD4+ T cells from PBMCs. Subset denoted: CD45RA+ positively selected. The J gene is TRBJ2-5, the V gene TRBV6-1; D is uncertain. The source is a man aged 18 to 29 in good health. Some clones in this sample may be carry-over from other donors' samples. The CDR3 sequence: CASSDGLETQYF. CDR3 DNA: TGTGCCAGCAGTGACGGGCTAGAGACCCAGTACTTC.